The clone carrying this T cell receptor (beta chain) has just one count. J was trimmed by 0 bases and V by 4 bases; bases with no gene match: 3. CDR1 and CDR2 from the germline V gene are SGHAT and FQNNGV. This CDR3 has 15 residues. The data derive from a study of blood T cell repertoires in COVID-19. The data were produced by immunoSEQ multiplex PCR, yet TCRdb's version contains in-frame clones alone and is incomplete. The sample contains under 250,000 clones, roughly nine tenths of which appear only once. This chain joins TRBV11-2 and TRBJ2-1; 7 bases are a match to TRBD1. The clonotype originates from a young man who had recovered from COVID-19. The sample comprised PBMCs or T cells enriched from blood (not recorded which). The CDR3 here is CASSWGQSSYNEQFF. In DNA, the CDR3 is TGTGCCAGCAGCTGGGGACAGAGCTCCTACAATGAGCAGTTCTTC. Variable domain in full (rest from reference TRBV11-2 and TRBJ2-1): EAGVAQSPRYKIIEKRQSVAFWCNPISGHATLYWYQQILGQGPKLLIQFQNNGVVDDSQLPKDRFSAERLKGVDSTLKIQPAKLEDSAVYLCASSWGQSSYNEQFFGPGTRLTVL.